The T cell receptor (beta chain) under discussion was sequenced for a study of blood T cell repertoires in COVID-19. Across the whole study: COVID-19 samples collected from the United States, Italy and Spain covered acute and convalescent phases. Sources were T cells, B-cell-depleted T cells, or PBMCs; the material itself was cDNA or gDNA.

The CDR3 runs 13 residues. Trimming at V came to 5 bases and at J to 7 bases, leaving 5 bases not matched to a gene. Germline V CDR1 and CDR2: GTSNPN, SVGIG (reference sequence). Authors' processing steps: Using reference gene primer amplification, nucleated cell counts were estimated. Libraries were prepared by immunoSEQ multiplex PCR; TCRdb keeps only in-frame clonotypes and omits some of them. D and trimming come from the DNA, and the V and J calls and clone size come from that table. This table holds 140,000 to 150,000 clones, around nine tenths found once. The TCR comes from a woman between 45 and 65 years old with active or convalescent COVID-19. This chain joins TRBV30 and TRBJ2-1, with 10 bases matching TRBD2. The sample taken for sequencing was peripheral blood. CDR3: CAWCGTSVNEQFF. CDR3 DNA: TGTGCCTGGTGCGGGACTAGCGTGAATGAGCAGTTCTTC.